This T cell receptor (beta chain) derives from a study of tumor T cells in aggressive B-cell lymphoma. This CDR3 region has 14 residues. The V and J ends lost 5 bases and 8 bases, in that order; junction bases with no gene match: 8. CDR1 and CDR2 (germline): MDHEN, SYDVKM. Profiled with immunoSEQ multiplex PCR; TCRdb holds only in-frame clones, not every one. In the table there are 9,000 or so clones, roughly 81% of which are singletons. The source of this sequence is an adult with diffuse large B cell lymphoma. This chain uses TRBV28 with TRBJ1-2, with 10 nucleotides matching TRBD1. Sequencing was done on a sample of tumor tissue. CDR3 protein: CASSERQGARGYTF. The CDR3 DNA follows: TGTGCCAGCAGTGAAAGACAGGGGGCGAGGGGCTACACCTTC.